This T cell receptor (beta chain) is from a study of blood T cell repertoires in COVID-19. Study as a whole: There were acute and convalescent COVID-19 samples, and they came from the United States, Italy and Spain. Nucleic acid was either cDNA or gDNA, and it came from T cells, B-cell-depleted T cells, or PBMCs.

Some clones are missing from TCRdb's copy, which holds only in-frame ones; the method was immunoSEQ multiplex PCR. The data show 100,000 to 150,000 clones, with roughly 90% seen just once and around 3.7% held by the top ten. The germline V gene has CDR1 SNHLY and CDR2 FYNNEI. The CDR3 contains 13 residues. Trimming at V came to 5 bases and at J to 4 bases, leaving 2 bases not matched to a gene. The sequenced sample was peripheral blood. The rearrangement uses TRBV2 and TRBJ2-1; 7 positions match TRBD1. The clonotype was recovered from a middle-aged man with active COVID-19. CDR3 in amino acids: CASSLDRYNEQFF. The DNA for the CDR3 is TGTGCCAGCAGTTTGGACAGGTACAATGAGCAGTTCTTC.